This T cell receptor beta chain was retrieved from a study of blood T cell repertoires in COVID-19 (dated by TCRdb to the early 2020s). As for the study more broadly: Samples from collaborators originated in the United States, Italy and Spain and spanned both the acute and convalescent phases of COVID-19. The material from the prospective study consisted of cDNA or gDNA derived from T cells, B-cell-depleted T cells, or PBMCs. Deeply sampled blood TCRbeta repertoires from subjects exposed to, actively infected with, or recovered from COVID-19 were included in the dataset. The repertoires were released in a freely available public database meant as a resource for research on the immune response to SARS-CoV-2. The samples were drawn from two sources: the first 160 participants of the ongoing ImmuneRACE study, and about 1,300 subjects contributed by 6 global collaborators. Sample metadata almost always included a de-identified subject ID, COVID-19 status, age in years and sex. Where HLA class I and class II types were available, the types were taken from metadata supplied by the sample provider, not from assay-based typing. Overall study outcomes, separate from this receptor: How much clinical and demographic metadata was included differed by source and by participant, and the metadata was provided uncurated.

TCRbeta CDR3 regions were amplified from genomic DNA by means of the immunoSEQ Assay, a bias-controlled multiplex PCR. The study's own analysis went as follows. The number of nucleated cells in each sample was estimated by amplification of reference gene primers within the assay. Sequence reads were collapsed and filtered to measure the absolute abundance of every unique TCRbeta CDR3 rearrangement. Productive Simpson clonality was computed per sample as the square root of Simpson's diversity index over productive rearrangements. TCRdb re-hosts the immuneACCESS table, in-frame sequences only. Its copies lack some clones; in the studies checked, an unresolved V gene accounts for under half of them, and the cause for the rest is not known. The V and J calls and clone size were taken over from that table, and D and trimming were inferred from the DNA. This sample comprises 250,000 to 300,000 clones, 91% of them detected only once. Of the sample, roughly 2.3% is held by the ten largest clones.

Of note for this clone: The antigen it binds to is not known. One base away there is no much larger clone; base qualities are not given. At the DNA level, this CDR3 is encoded by other sequences in the same sample as well.

At one collaborating source in Seattle, patients were enrolled during active infection and were followed longitudinally through the course of disease. Each collaborating institution followed its own protocols to collect whole blood in K2EDTA tubes. Collaborator samples were shipped for TCRbeta analysis as frozen whole blood, isolated PBMCs, or DNA extracted from either sample type. The receptor comes from a woman between 25 and 40 years old with COVID-19, enrolled during active disease. The sample consisted of peripheral blood.

The CDR3 is CASSSGQTSYNEQFF. The bases are TGCGCCAGCAGCTCTGGACAGACCTCCTACAATGAGCAGTTCTTC. Recombination linked TRBV5-1 to TRBJ2-1; TRBD1 is perhaps the D gene, given 6 matching bases. According to the germline V gene, CDR1 reads SGHRS and CDR2 reads YFSETQ. Spanning cysteine to phenylalanine, the CDR3 consists of 15 amino acids. Only the CDR3 portion is preserved as DNA: 45 bases, with reading frame beginning at the first base. V is cut by 3 bases and J by 0 bases, and the space between the germline ends is 10 bases. The full variable domain, completed from the reference TRBV5-1 and TRBJ2-1 proteins outside the CDR3, reads KAGVTQTPRYLIKTRGQQVTLSCSPISGHRSVSWYQQTPGQGLQFLFEYFSETQRNKGNFPGRFSGRQFSNSRSEMNVSTLELGDSALYLCASSSGQTSYNEQFFGPGTRLTVL.